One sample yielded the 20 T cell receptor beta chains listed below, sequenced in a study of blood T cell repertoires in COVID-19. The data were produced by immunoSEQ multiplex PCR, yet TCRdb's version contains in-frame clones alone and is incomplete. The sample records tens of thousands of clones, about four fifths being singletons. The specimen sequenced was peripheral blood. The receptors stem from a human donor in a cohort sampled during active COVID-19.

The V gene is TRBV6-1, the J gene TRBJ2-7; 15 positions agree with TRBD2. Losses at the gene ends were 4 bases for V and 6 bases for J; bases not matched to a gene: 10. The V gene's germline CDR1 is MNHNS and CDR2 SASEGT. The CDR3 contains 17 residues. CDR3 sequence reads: CASSAIPSGLAGGEQYF. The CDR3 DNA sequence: TGTGCCAGCAGTGCGATCCCCTCGGGACTAGCGGGAGGCGAGCAGTACTTC.

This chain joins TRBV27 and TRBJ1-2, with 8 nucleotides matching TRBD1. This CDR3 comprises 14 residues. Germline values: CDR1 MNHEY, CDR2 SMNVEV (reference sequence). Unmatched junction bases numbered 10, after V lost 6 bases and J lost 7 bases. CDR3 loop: CASRSRTGLFGYTF. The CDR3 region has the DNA TGTGCCAGCAGATCGCGGACAGGGCTATTTGGCTACACCTTC.

The CDR3 region is CASTEQGANDEQYF. CDR3 bases: TGCGCCAGCACCGAACAGGGGGCTAACGACGAGCAGTACTTC. The chain carries TRBV5-1 and TRBJ2-7, with 9 bases aligning to TRBD1. The V segment lost 6 bases and the J segment 5 bases; nucleotides outside the gene matches: 9. CDR3 length equals 14 residues. CDR1 and CDR2 from the germline V gene are SGHRS and YFSETQ.

The CDR3 loop is CASSRHLAGGGTDTQYF. The DNA for the CDR3 is TGTGCCAGTAGTAGACACCTAGCGGGAGGTGGCACAGATACGCAGTATTTT. This sequence joins TRBV19 and TRBJ2-3; 11 bases align to TRBD2. Germline V gene data show CDR1 as LNHDA and CDR2 as SQIVND (reference sequence). CDR3 length: 17 residues. V lost 4 bases and J lost 1; bases outside the gene matches: 7.

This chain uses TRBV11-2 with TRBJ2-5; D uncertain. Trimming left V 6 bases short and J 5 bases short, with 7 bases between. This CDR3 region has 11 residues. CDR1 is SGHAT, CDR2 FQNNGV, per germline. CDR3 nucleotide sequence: TGTGCCAGCAGGCAAGCGGAGACCCAGTACTTC. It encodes CASRQAETQYF.

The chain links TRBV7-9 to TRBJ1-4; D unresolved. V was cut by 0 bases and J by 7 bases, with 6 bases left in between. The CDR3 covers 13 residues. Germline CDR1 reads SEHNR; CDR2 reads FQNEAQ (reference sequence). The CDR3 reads CASSLAPGEKLFF. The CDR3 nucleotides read TGTGCCAGCAGCTTAGCGCCGGGTGAAAAACTGTTTTTT. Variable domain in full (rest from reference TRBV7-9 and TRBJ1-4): DTGVSQNPRHKITKRGQNVTFRCDPISEHNRLYWYRQTLGQGPEFLTYFQNEAQLEKSRLLSDRFSAERPKGSFSTLEIQRTEQGDSAMYLCASSLAPGEKLFFGSGTQLSVL.

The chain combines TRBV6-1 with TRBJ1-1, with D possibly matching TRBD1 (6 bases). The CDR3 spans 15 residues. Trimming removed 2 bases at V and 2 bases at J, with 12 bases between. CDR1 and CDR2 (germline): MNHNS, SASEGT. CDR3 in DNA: TGTGCCAGCAGTGAAATAGGGGGGGCTAACACTGAAGCTTTCTTT. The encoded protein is CASSEIGGANTEAFF.

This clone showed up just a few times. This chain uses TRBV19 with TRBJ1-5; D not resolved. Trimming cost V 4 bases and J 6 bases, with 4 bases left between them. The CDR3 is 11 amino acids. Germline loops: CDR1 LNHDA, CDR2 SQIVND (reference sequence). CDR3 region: CASSNSQPQHF. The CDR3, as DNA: TGTGCCAGTAGTAACAGTCAGCCCCAGCATTTT.

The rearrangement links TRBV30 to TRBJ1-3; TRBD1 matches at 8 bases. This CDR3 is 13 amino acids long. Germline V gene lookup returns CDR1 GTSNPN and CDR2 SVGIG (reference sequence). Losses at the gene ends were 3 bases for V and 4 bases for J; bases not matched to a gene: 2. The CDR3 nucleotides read TGTGCCTGGAGACGGGACAGGGGAAACACCATATATTTT. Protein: CAWRRDRGNTIYF. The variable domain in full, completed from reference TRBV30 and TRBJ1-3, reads SQTIHQWPATLVQPVGSPLSLECTVEGTSNPNLYWYRQAAGRGLQLLFYSVGIGQISSEVPQNLSASRPQDRQFILSSKKLLLSDSGFYLCAWRRDRGNTIYFGEGSWLTVV.

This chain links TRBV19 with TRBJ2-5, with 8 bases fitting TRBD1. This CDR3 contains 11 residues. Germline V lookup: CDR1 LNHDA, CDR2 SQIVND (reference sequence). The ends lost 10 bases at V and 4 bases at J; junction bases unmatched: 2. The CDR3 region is CATQGGETQYF. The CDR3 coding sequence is TGTGCCACACAGGGGGGAGAGACCCAGTACTTC.

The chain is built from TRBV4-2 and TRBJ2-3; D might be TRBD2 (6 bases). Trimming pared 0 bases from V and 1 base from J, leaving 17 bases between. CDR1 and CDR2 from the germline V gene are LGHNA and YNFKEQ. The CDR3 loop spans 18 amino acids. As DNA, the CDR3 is TGTGCCAGCAGCCAAGAAGGGCCGTGGCGGAGGGGCACAGATACGCAGTATTTT. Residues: CASSQEGPWRRGTDTQYF.

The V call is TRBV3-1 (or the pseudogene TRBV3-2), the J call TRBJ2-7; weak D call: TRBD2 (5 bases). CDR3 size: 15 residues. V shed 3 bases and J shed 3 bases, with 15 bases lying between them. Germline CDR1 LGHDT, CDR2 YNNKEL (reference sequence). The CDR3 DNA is TGTGCCAGCAGCCAGGCTACTAGGTCCCTCTACGAGCAGTACTTC. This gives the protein CASSQATRSLYEQYF.

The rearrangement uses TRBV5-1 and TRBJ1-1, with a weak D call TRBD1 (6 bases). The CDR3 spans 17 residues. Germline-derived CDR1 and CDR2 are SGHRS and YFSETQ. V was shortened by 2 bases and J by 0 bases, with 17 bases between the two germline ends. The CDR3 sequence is CASSFSGTTSMNTEAFF. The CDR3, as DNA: TGCGCCAGCAGCTTCTCGGGGACAACTAGTATGAACACTGAAGCTTTCTTT.

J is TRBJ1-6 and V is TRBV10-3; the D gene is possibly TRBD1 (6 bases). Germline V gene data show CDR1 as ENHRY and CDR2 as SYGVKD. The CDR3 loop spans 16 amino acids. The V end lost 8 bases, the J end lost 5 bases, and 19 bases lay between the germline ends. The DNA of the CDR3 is TGTGCCATCGGGGAACAGGGAAAAGTTGATAATTCACCCCTCCACTTT. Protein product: CAIGEQGKVDNSPLHF.

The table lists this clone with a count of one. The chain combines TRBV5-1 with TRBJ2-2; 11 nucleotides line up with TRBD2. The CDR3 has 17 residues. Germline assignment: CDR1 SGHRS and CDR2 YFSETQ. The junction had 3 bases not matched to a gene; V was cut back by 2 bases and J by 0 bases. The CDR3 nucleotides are TGCGCCAGCAGCTTAGTACTAGCGGGAGCGAACACCGGGGAGCTGTTTTTT. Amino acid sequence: CASSLVLAGANTGELFF.

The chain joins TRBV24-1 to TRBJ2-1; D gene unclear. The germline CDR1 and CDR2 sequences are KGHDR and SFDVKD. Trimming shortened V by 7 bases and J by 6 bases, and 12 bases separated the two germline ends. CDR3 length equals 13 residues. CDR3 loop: CATRSPTSNEQFF. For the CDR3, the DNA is TGTGCCACCAGGAGCCCTACCTCCAATGAGCAGTTCTTC.

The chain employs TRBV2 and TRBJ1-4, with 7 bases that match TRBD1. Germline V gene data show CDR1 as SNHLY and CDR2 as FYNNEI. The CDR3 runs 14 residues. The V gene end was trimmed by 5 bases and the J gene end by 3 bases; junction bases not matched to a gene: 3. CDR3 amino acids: CASSLDRSNEKLFF. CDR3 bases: TGTGCCAGCAGTCTGGACAGGTCTAATGAAAAACTGTTTTTT.

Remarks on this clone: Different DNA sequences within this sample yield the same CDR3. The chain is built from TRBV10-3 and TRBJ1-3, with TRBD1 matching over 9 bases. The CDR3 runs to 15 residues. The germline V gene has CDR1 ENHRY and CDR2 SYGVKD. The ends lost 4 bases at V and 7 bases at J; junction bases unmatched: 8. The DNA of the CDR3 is TGTGCCATCAGTGGACCGGGACAGGGCAGGAACACCATATATTTT. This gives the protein CAISGPGQGRNTIYF.

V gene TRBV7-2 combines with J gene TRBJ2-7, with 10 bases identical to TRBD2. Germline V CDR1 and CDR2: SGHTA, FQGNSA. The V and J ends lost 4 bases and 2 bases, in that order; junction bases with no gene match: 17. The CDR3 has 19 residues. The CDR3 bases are TGTGCCAGCAGCTCCCTCGGGGGAGCCCTAGCGGGAGAGCCCTACGAGCAGTACTTC. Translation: CASSSLGGALAGEPYEQYF.

CDR3 protein: CATSRPGTDNSPLHF. In DNA, the CDR3 is TGTGCCACCAGCAGACCCGGGACAGATAATTCACCCCTCCACTTT. The gene calls are TRBV15 and TRBJ1-6; 7 bases map to TRBD1. The V and J ends lost 2 bases and 5 bases, in that order; junction bases with no gene match: 3. The CDR3 extends over 15 amino acids. Germline CDR1 and CDR2: LNHNV and YYDKDF (reference sequence).